Listed below are T cell receptor beta chains from one sample, sequenced in a study of shared clonotypes between healthy human individuals. Assay used: immunoSEQ multiplex PCR; TCRdb lists only in-frame clones, some missing. The sample has under 700,000 clones, roughly 95% seen once. The sequenced sample consisted of naive CD8+ T cells sorted from blood. These receptors were collected from a woman aged 25 to 39 in good health. CDR3s include the opening cysteine and the closing phenylalanine or tryptophan. The D gene is left open where the match is weak. For some rows the clone size is stated as once, few or many, or as a class when expanded; others skip it.

v_call: TRBV28
clone_size: NA
cdr3_length: 16
d_call: NA
j_call: TRBJ2-1
cdr3_nt: TGTGCCAGCAGTTTGTATGGGGCTTTGGGCCACAATGAGCAGTTCTTC
cdr3_aa: CASSLYGALGHNEQFF

v_call: TRBV7-9
clone_size: few
cdr3_length: 13
d_call: NA
j_call: TRBJ1-2
cdr3_nt: TGTGCCAGCAGCTTGTCCCAGAACTATGGCTACACCTTC
cdr3_aa: CASSLSQNYGYTF

v_call: TRBV7-8
clone_size: NA
cdr3_length: 14
d_call: NA
j_call: TRBJ2-7
cdr3_nt: TGTGCCAGCAGCTTAGGGACTCGCTCCTACGAGCAGTACTTC
cdr3_aa: CASSLGTRSYEQYF

v_call: TRBV27
clone_size: NA
cdr3_length: 14
d_call: NA
j_call: TRBJ1-3
cdr3_nt: TGTGCCAGCAGTCCCCGAGGCTCTGGAAACACCATATATTTT
cdr3_aa: CASSPRGSGNTIYF

v_call: TRBV28
clone_size: NA
cdr3_length: 13
d_call: NA
j_call: TRBJ2-7
cdr3_nt: TGTGCCAGCAGGCGGGACAGAACCTACGAGCAGTACTTC
cdr3_aa: CASRRDRTYEQYF

v_call: TRBV9
clone_size: NA
cdr3_length: 15
d_call: NA
j_call: TRBJ2-1
cdr3_nt: TGTGCCAGCAGCGTACGACTAGTTTCAACCAATGAGCAGTTCTTC
cdr3_aa: CASSVRLVSTNEQFF

v_call: TRBV27
clone_size: NA
cdr3_length: 15
d_call: TRBD1
j_call: TRBJ2-6
cdr3_nt: TGTGCCAGCAGTGGGACAGTCACTGGGGCCAACGTCCTGACTTTC
cdr3_aa: CASSGTVTGANVLTF

v_call: TRBV28
clone_size: NA
cdr3_length: 14
d_call: NA
j_call: TRBJ1-6
cdr3_nt: TGTGCCAGCAGTTCAACAGGGACCAATTCACCCCTCCACTTT
cdr3_aa: CASSSTGTNSPLHF

v_call: TRBV9
clone_size: NA
cdr3_length: 12
d_call: NA
j_call: TRBJ2-1
cdr3_nt: TGTGCCAGCAGCGCCCTAGCCAATGAGCAGTTCTTC
cdr3_aa: CASSALANEQFF

v_call: TRBV5-4
clone_size: once
cdr3_length: 14
d_call: TRBD1
j_call: TRBJ1-1
cdr3_nt: TGTGCCAGCAGCCTGCGGACAGGGTGGGATGGTGCTTTCTTT
cdr3_aa: CASSLRTGWDGAFF

v_call: TRBV19
clone_size: NA
cdr3_length: 12
d_call: NA
j_call: TRBJ1-4
cdr3_nt: TGTGCCAGTATCGGGTTTGGCGAAAAACTGTTTTTT
cdr3_aa: CASIGFGEKLFF

v_call: TRBV7-2
clone_size: NA
cdr3_length: 16
d_call: NA
j_call: TRBJ1-2
cdr3_nt: TGTGCCAGCAGCACATACTCTCAGGAAACTAACTATGGCTACACCTTC
cdr3_aa: CASSTYSQETNYGYTF

v_call: TRBV19
clone_size: NA
cdr3_length: 15
d_call: NA
j_call: TRBJ2-7
cdr3_nt: TGTGCCAGTAGTATAATCTCGGGAGCGACCTACGAGCAGTACTTC
cdr3_aa: CASSIISGATYEQYF

v_call: TRBV4-2
clone_size: once
cdr3_length: 14
d_call: NA
j_call: TRBJ2-1
cdr3_nt: TGTGCCAGCAGCCCAACGGTTACATACAATGAGCAGTTCTTC
cdr3_aa: CASSPTVTYNEQFF

v_call: TRBV5-1
clone_size: NA
cdr3_length: 16
d_call: TRBD2
j_call: TRBJ2-1
cdr3_nt: TGCGCCAGCAAGGGACTAGCGGGAAGGGGAGACAATGAGCAGTTCTTC
cdr3_aa: CASKGLAGRGDNEQFF

v_call: TRBV5-6
clone_size: NA
cdr3_length: 13
d_call: NA
j_call: TRBJ1-3
cdr3_nt: TGTGCCAGCAGCTTGTGGGGAGGAAACACCATATATTTT
cdr3_aa: CASSLWGGNTIYF

v_call: TRBV7-8
clone_size: NA
cdr3_length: 17
d_call: NA
j_call: TRBJ2-3
cdr3_nt: TGTGCCAGCAGCTTAGCGCGGGTGGGGAGAGGCACAGATACGCAGTATTTT
cdr3_aa: CASSLARVGRGTDTQYF

v_call: TRBV19
clone_size: NA
cdr3_length: 16
d_call: NA
j_call: TRBJ2-7
cdr3_nt: TGTGCCAGTAGTATTGACGGCGTTTCGAGCTCCTACGAGCAGTACTTC
cdr3_aa: CASSIDGVSSSYEQYF

v_call: TRBV5-4
clone_size: NA
cdr3_length: 19
d_call: TRBD1
j_call: TRBJ2-7
cdr3_nt: TGTGCCAGCAGCTCTATTATTATATATTTGGGACAGGGCCCCTACGAGCAGTACTTC
cdr3_aa: CASSSIIIYLGQGPYEQYF

v_call: TRBV19
clone_size: NA
cdr3_length: 13
d_call: NA
j_call: TRBJ2-7
cdr3_nt: TGTGCCAGTAGTACCAGGGGTGGGAACGAGCAGTACTTC
cdr3_aa: CASSTRGGNEQYF

v_call: TRBV28
clone_size: NA
cdr3_length: 15
d_call: NA
j_call: TRBJ2-2
cdr3_nt: TGTGCCAGCAGTTTAGAGGCTAGCGATCCCGGGGAGCTGTTTTTT
cdr3_aa: CASSLEASDPGELFF

v_call: TRBV27
clone_size: NA
cdr3_length: 16
d_call: TRBD1
j_call: TRBJ1-1
cdr3_nt: TGTGCCAGCAGTTTACGTACGGGACAGGGTGACACTGAAGCTTTCTTT
cdr3_aa: CASSLRTGQGDTEAFF

v_call: TRBV19
clone_size: NA
cdr3_length: 13
d_call: NA
j_call: TRBJ2-7
cdr3_nt: TGTGCCAGTACTCCTACGGACGGGGTCGAGCAGTACTTC
cdr3_aa: CASTPTDGVEQYF

v_call: TRBV25-1
clone_size: NA
cdr3_length: 14
d_call: TRBD1
j_call: TRBJ1-6
cdr3_nt: TGTGCCAGCAGCGAGACAGGGGGCGATTCACCCCTCCACTTT
cdr3_aa: CASSETGGDSPLHF

v_call: TRBV7-9
clone_size: NA
cdr3_length: 14
d_call: NA
j_call: TRBJ1-2
cdr3_nt: TGTGCCAGCACCTTAGGAGGGACCCCCTATGGCTACACCTTC
cdr3_aa: CASTLGGTPYGYTF

v_call: TRBV7-6
clone_size: once
cdr3_length: 17
d_call: TRBD2
j_call: TRBJ2-1
cdr3_nt: TGTGCCAGCAGCTCCAAAGTCTCTAGCGGGAGTCACAATGAGCAGTTCTTC
cdr3_aa: CASSSKVSSGSHNEQFF

v_call: TRBV6-5
clone_size: NA
cdr3_length: 14
d_call: NA
j_call: TRBJ1-2
cdr3_nt: TGTGCCAGCAGTTACTACCAGGGGTCCTATGGCTACACCTTC
cdr3_aa: CASSYYQGSYGYTF

v_call: TRBV6-5
clone_size: once
cdr3_length: 16
d_call: TRBD2
j_call: TRBJ2-3
cdr3_nt: TGTGCCAGCAGTTACTCGTCTAGCGGGTTCACAGATACGCAGTATTTT
cdr3_aa: CASSYSSSGFTDTQYF

v_call: TRBV10-3
clone_size: NA
cdr3_length: 14
d_call: TRBD1
j_call: TRBJ1-4
cdr3_nt: TGTGCCACCGCCGGGCTACAGGGGGATGAAAAACTGTTTTTT
cdr3_aa: CATAGLQGDEKLFF

v_call: TRBV7-8
clone_size: few
cdr3_length: 14
d_call: NA
j_call: TRBJ2-3
cdr3_nt: TGTGCCAGCAGACCCCCTGGAGTGGCAGATACGCAGTATTTT
cdr3_aa: CASRPPGVADTQYF

v_call: TRBV15
clone_size: NA
cdr3_length: 15
d_call: TRBD1
j_call: TRBJ1-2
cdr3_nt: TGTGCCACCAGCAGAGTGACAGGGGCGGACTATGGCTACACCTTC
cdr3_aa: CATSRVTGADYGYTF

v_call: TRBV4-1
clone_size: NA
cdr3_length: 15
d_call: NA
j_call: TRBJ1-1
cdr3_nt: TGCGCCAGCAGTCAAGCCGGCAGGGGAGGCACTGAAGCTTTCTTT
cdr3_aa: CASSQAGRGGTEAFF

v_call: TRBV27
clone_size: NA
cdr3_length: 16
d_call: TRBD2
j_call: TRBJ2-4
cdr3_nt: TGTGCCAGCAGTACGGGAGGGCCGTGGGCCAAAAACATTCAGTACTTC
cdr3_aa: CASSTGGPWAKNIQYF